Listed here are 30 T cell receptor beta chains from one sample, sequenced in a study of T cell repertoires in cytomegalovirus infection. TCRdb processed the reads anew with MiXCR; each CDR3 protein has one entry. The sample has 680,000 or so distinct CDR3 sequences; less than 40% are singletons. Input material: PBMCs. These receptors came from a human donor in good health (CMV status not recorded). Some clones in this sample may be carry-over from other donors' samples.

This clonotype showed up just a few times. The chain is built from TRBV28 and TRBJ2-3, with TRBD2 identical over 14 bases. Germline V CDR1 and CDR2: MDHEN, SYDVKM. CDR3 size: 15 residues. J gave up 4 bases and V 6 bases, and 3 bases lay outside the gene matches. For the CDR3, the DNA is TGTGCCAGCAGAGGGACTAGCGGGAGTTCAGATACGCAGTATTTT. Translated, it gives CASRGTSGSSDTQYF.

The gene calls are TRBV12-3 or TRBV12-4 and TRBJ2-7, with D unclear. CDR3 length: 15 residues. V gave up 3 bases and J gave up 2 bases, with 14 bases separating them. The CDR3 is CASSFGRSHPYEQYF. The CDR3, as DNA: TGTGCCAGCAGTTTCGGCAGGAGCCACCCCTACGAGCAGTACTTC.

Notes on this clonotype: At one of its ends the junction is not consistent with the germline gene, which may arise from a read error. The V and J genes are TRBV28 and TRBJ2-1, with D perhaps given as TRBD1 or TRBD2 (5 bases each). Germline lookup yields CDR1 MDHEN and CDR2 SYDVKM. This CDR3 contains 15 residues. Here the CDR3 DNA reads TGTGCCAGCAGTTTTTTGGGCAGGGCGAGGGAAAACGAGGTCTTC. Its protein is CASSFLGRARENEVF.

In its sample, this clonotype was seen a few times. This rearrangement joins TRBV10-3 to TRBJ1-1; 12 nucleotides match TRBD1. This CDR3 is built from 16 residues. Germline V gene data show CDR1 as ENHRY and CDR2 as SYGVKD. V dropped 6 bases and J dropped 1; count of bases not matched to a gene: 6. The CDR3 DNA follows: TGTGCCATCAGGGCCGGGACAGGGGGCCGGAACACTGAAGCTTTCTTT. Translation: CAIRAGTGGRNTEAFF.

This clonotype was counted between two and nine times. J is TRBJ1-6 and V is TRBV28; 8 bases align to TRBD1. CDR3 length equals 15 residues. Germline trimming cut 5 bases from V and 7 bases from J; bases unmatched to any gene: 7. Germline lookup yields CDR1 MDHEN and CDR2 SYDVKM. CDR3 protein: CASSHGQGSNSPLHF. The CDR3 DNA reads as TGTGCCAGCAGTCATGGACAGGGCTCCAATTCACCCCTCCACTTT.

This rearrangement joins TRBV7-4 to TRBJ2-5; 7 bases agree with TRBD1. V lost 0 bases, J lost 5 bases, and 3 bases stayed unmatched. CDR1 SGHVT and CDR2 SQSDAQ come from the germline V gene. The CDR3 loop spans 14 amino acids. CDR3 region: CASSLAGGTETQYF. DNA of the CDR3: TGTGCCAGCAGCTTAGCAGGGGGCACTGAGACCCAGTACTTC.

The chain uses TRBV6-2 or TRBV6-3 and TRBJ1-3; unclear D gene. The germline V gene encodes CDR1 MNHEY and CDR2 SVGEGT. Trimming took off 6 bases at V and 0 bases at J, with 6 bases between the two ends. This CDR3 is 13 amino acids long. The CDR3 here is CASRTASGNTIYF. The CDR3 DNA is TGTGCCAGCAGAACAGCCTCTGGAAACACCATATATTTT.

This clonotype was observed a handful of times. V usage is TRBV11-2 and J usage is TRBJ1-2; 10 nucleotides match TRBD1. The CDR3 runs 16 residues. J gave up 7 bases and V 3 bases, and 11 bases lay outside the gene matches. Germline-derived CDR1 and CDR2 are SGHAT and FQNNGV. As DNA, the CDR3 is TGTGCCAGCAGCTTTCAGACAGGGGGCTTGATCGGTGGCTACACCTTC. Translation gives CASSFQTGGLIGGYTF.

This clonotype was detected many times. The genes are TRBV7-8 and TRBJ2-3, with a weak D call TRBD2 (7 bases). Trimming took 5 bases from V and 1 from J, leaving 13 bases between them. CDR1 SGHVS and CDR2 FQNEAQ come from the germline V gene. The CDR3 consists of 15 residues. CDR3 loop: CASSGGAAGTDTQYF. The CDR3 DNA reads TGTGCCAGCAGCGGGGGGGCCGCCGGCACAGATACGCAGTATTTT.

This clonotype was detected many times. The chain joins TRBV11-1 to TRBJ2-1; 9 bases match TRBD1. The CDR3 sequence is 15 residues long. Germline lookup yields CDR1 SGHAT and CDR2 FQDESV (reference sequence). V was pared by 2 bases and J by 6 bases, with 5 bases of the junction left unmatched. The CDR3 reads CASSLSGTGINEQFF. The DNA of the CDR3 is TGTGCCAGCAGCTTATCTGGGACAGGGATCAATGAGCAGTTCTTC.

This clonotype occurred a few times. The J gene is TRBJ2-3, the V gene TRBV27; D ambiguous. Germline V gene data show CDR1 as MNHEY and CDR2 as SMNVEV (reference sequence). V was shortened by 6 bases and J by 2 bases, with 15 bases between the two germline ends. The CDR3 loop spans 15 amino acids. CDR3: CASSPSQDHTDTQYF. The CDR3 DNA sequence: TGTGCCAGCAGCCCAAGCCAGGATCACACAGATACGCAGTATTTT.

There are many counts of this clonotype. This sequence joins TRBV7-2 and TRBJ2-1; 9 bases are shared with TRBD2. The germline CDR1 and CDR2 sequences are SGHTA and FQGNSA. The CDR3 is 15 amino acids. V lost 3 bases, J lost 7 bases, and 7 bases stayed unmatched. CDR3 DNA sequence: TGTGCCAGCAGCTTTAGCGGGAGCGCCGGGAATGAGCAGTTCTTC. Amino acids: CASSFSGSAGNEQFF.

The CDR3 region is CASSLVSRLANTGELFF. DNA for the CDR3: TGTGCCAGCAGCTTAGTAAGCCGCCTAGCGAACACCGGGGAGCTGTTTTTT. This sequence joins TRBV7-9 and TRBJ2-2, with no clear D. The germline V and J ends were trimmed by 1 base and 0 bases, with 12 bases remaining between them. The CDR3 covers 17 residues. Germline V lookup: CDR1 SEHNR, CDR2 FQNEAQ (reference sequence). Based on the CDR3 plus reference TRBV7-9 and TRBJ2-2, the full variable domain is DTGVSQNPRHKITKRGQNVTFRCDPISEHNRLYWYRQTLGQGPEFLTYFQNEAQLEKSRLLSDRFSAERPKGSFSTLEIQRTEQGDSAMYLCASSLVSRLANTGELFFGEGSRLTVL.

This CDR3 is CASSDPGLAVGTDTQYF. In DNA form, the CDR3 reads TGTGCCAGCAGTGACCCGGGACTAGCGGTGGGCACAGATACGCAGTATTTT. The chain has TRBV27 and TRBJ2-3; 11 bases fit TRBD2. In germline, CDR1 is MNHEY, CDR2 SMNVEV (reference sequence). CDR3 length: 17 amino acids. Trimming removed 5 bases from V and 1 base from J; junction bases left unmatched: 8.

This clonotype was detected only a few times. The CDR3 loop reads CASSRGQKHTDTQYF. The CDR3 DNA sequence: TGTGCCAGCAGTCGAGGACAGAAACACACAGATACGCAGTATTTT. The chain is built from TRBV28 and TRBJ2-3; TRBD1 might be the D (6 bases). Looked up from germline, CDR1 is MDHEN and CDR2 is SYDVKM. The CDR3 is 15 amino acids. V shed 5 bases and J shed 2 bases, with 14 bases lying between them.

This chain connects TRBV7-2 to TRBJ2-7; no definite D call. There are 13 residues in the CDR3. Trimming pared 3 bases from V and 7 bases from J, leaving 13 bases between. CDR1 SGHTA and CDR2 FQGNSA come from the germline V gene. CDR3 region: CASSFSAGAEQYF. The CDR3 DNA is TGTGCCAGCAGCTTCTCGGCAGGTGCTGAGCAGTACTTC. The entire variable domain, with the rest obtained from reference TRBV7-2 and TRBJ2-7, is as follows: GAGVSQSPSNKVTEKGKDVELRCDPISGHTALYWYRQSLGQGLEFLIYFQGNSAPDKSGLPSDRFSAERTGGSVSTLTIQRTQQEDSAVYLCASSFSAGAEQYFGPGTRLTVT.

This chain links TRBV2 with TRBJ2-1, with D perhaps TRBD2 (6 bases). Germline V gene lookup returns CDR1 SNHLY and CDR2 FYNNEI. Trimming removed 6 bases at V and 10 bases at J, with 7 bases between. The CDR3 length is 10 residues. CDR3 loop: CASSREEQFF. Written as DNA, the CDR3 is TGTGCCAGCAGCCGGGAGGAGCAGTTCTTC.

Comments on this clonotype: A much larger clone lies a single base off, so this may be a read error. The missing conserved phenylalanine or tryptophan at the end of this CDR3 makes a read error likely. This chain joins TRBV12-3 or TRBV12-4 and TRBJ2-1; 7 nucleotides line up with TRBD1. V lost 3 bases to trimming and J lost 13 bases; unmatched junction nucleotides: 3. This CDR3 comprises 11 residues. The CDR3 reads CASSFRQGQFC. The CDR3 nucleotides are TGTGCCAGCAGTTTCAGACAGGGCCAGTTCTGC.

There are many counts of this clonotype. The chain has TRBV28 and TRBJ1-2; a possible D gene is TRBD1 (5 bases). The CDR3 extends over 14 amino acids. CDR1 is MDHEN and CDR2 is SYDVKM in the germline V gene. Deletions cut 5 bases from V and 4 bases from J, with 14 bases between. The CDR3 here is CASSKGDGPYGYTF. In nucleotides, the CDR3 is TGTGCCAGCAGTAAAGGGGACGGACCCTATGGCTACACCTTC.

Note on this clonotype: At one boundary the junction diverges from the germline segment, which might be a read error. The chain has TRBV27 and TRBJ1-2; D remains ambiguous. Germline CDR1 is MNHEY and CDR2 is SMNVEV (reference sequence). This CDR3 contains 13 residues. CDR3 loop: CASSLYLNYGYNF. In DNA form, the CDR3 reads TGTGCCAGCAGTTTGTACCTGAACTATGGCTACAACTTC.

Written as DNA, the CDR3 is TGTGCCAGCAGCTCACCGTTGTGGGACACCCCTGAAGCTTTCTTT. Amino acids: CASSSPLWDTPEAFF. The rearrangement joins TRBV6-2 or TRBV6-3 to TRBJ1-1; tentative D call: TRBD1 (6 bases). The CDR3 spans 15 residues. Germline V gene data show CDR1 as MNHEY and CDR2 as SVGEGT. V lost 6 bases to trimming and J lost 6 bases, with 20 bases between them.

V usage is TRBV20-1 and J usage is TRBJ2-5; 8 bases agree with TRBD2. The ends lost 5 bases at V and 4 bases at J; junction bases unmatched: 12. The germline gives CDR1 DFQATT, CDR2 SNEGSKA (reference sequence). This CDR3 comprises 15 residues. The chain's CDR3 is CSAGGLLGRGETQYF. As DNA, the CDR3 is TGCAGTGCTGGAGGGCTACTCGGGAGGGGAGAGACCCAGTACTTC.

This clonotype showed up many times. V usage is TRBV7-2 and J usage is TRBJ2-6; TRBD1 aligns across 7 bases. J gave up 0 bases and V 6 bases, and 20 bases lay outside the gene matches. The length of the CDR3 is 21 residues. CDR1 and CDR2 (germline): SGHTA, FQGNSA. Here the CDR3 reads CASSLDYRSGTESSGANVLTF. The CDR3, as DNA: TGTGCCAGCAGTCTAGACTACCGGTCCGGGACAGAGAGCTCTGGGGCCAACGTCCTGACTTTC.

The chain is built from TRBV7-2 and TRBJ2-7; 8 bases match TRBD1. Germline CDR1 SGHTA, CDR2 FQGNSA. This CDR3 contains 14 residues. The trim removed 5 bases at V and 7 bases at J, leaving 10 bases unmatched. The CDR3 DNA reads as TGTGCCAGCAGCGACAGGGGCCTTTTAAGGGAGCAGTACTTC. Encoded protein: CASSDRGLLREQYF.

Only one count was recorded for this clonotype. The chain joins TRBV5-6 to TRBJ1-2; the D is unclear. Germline values: CDR1 SGHDT, CDR2 YYEEEE. The germline V and J ends were trimmed by 4 bases and 7 bases, with 11 bases remaining between them. The CDR3 contains 12 residues. The CDR3 nucleotides read TGTGCCAGCAGCCAAAACAGCCGTGGCTACACCTTC. It codes for CASSQNSRGYTF.

Worth noting for this clonotype: Its ends do not fully match the called genes, so a read error is possible. The V and J genes are TRBV2 and TRBJ2-3; 14 nucleotides match TRBD2. The CDR3 sequence is 11 residues long. Germline V gene lookup returns CDR1 SNHLY and CDR2 FYNNEI. CDR3 nucleotide sequence: TGTGCCAGCCTGGGACTAGCGGGGGCTAATTTT. Protein: CASLGLAGANF.

This clonotype has more than one count but fewer than ten. The chain couples TRBV28 to TRBJ1-3, with a tentative D call TRBD1 (5 bases). The germline CDR1 and CDR2 sequences are MDHEN and SYDVKM. This CDR3 comprises 14 residues. V was pared by 6 bases and J by 3 bases, with 12 bases between. CDR3 sequence reads: CASSQTASGNTIYF. The CDR3 DNA follows: TGTGCCAGCAGCCAGACAGCAAGTGGAAACACCATATATTTT.

In nucleotides, the CDR3 is TGTGCCAGTAGCCACAAGGACAGGATTAACTATGGCTACACCTTC. This encodes CASSHKDRINYGYTF. The V call is TRBV19, the J call TRBJ1-2, with TRBD1 identical over 7 bases. CDR3 size: 15 residues. V gave up 6 bases and J gave up 1 base; unmatched junction bases: 8. Germline V gene lookup returns CDR1 LNHDA and CDR2 SQIVND (reference sequence).

This clonotype has only one observation. The CDR3 bases are TGCGCCAGCAGCCAACCGATCAGGGGAGAAGAAGCTGAAAAACTGTTTTTT. Its protein is CASSQPIRGEEAEKLFF. This rearrangement joins TRBV4-1 to TRBJ1-4; a possible D gene is TRBD1 (6 bases). The V gene's germline CDR1 is MGHRA and CDR2 YSYEKL. CDR3 size: 17 residues. The V and J ends lost 2 bases and 7 bases respectively, with 20 bases between them.

This sequence joins TRBV12-3 or TRBV12-4 and TRBJ2-2, with a weak D call TRBD2 (5 bases). This CDR3 is built from 14 residues. V gave up 7 bases and J gave up 4 bases, with 13 bases separating them. CDR3 region: CASTPDSRTGELFF. CDR3 nucleotides: TGTGCCAGCACCCCGGACTCTCGCACCGGGGAGCTGTTTTTT.